Following are 25 T cell receptor beta chains from one sample sequenced in a study of blood T cell repertoires in COVID-19. The assay was immunoSEQ multiplex PCR, and TCRdb's table has in-frame clones only and misses some. The sample includes under 200,000 clones, nearly 90% of them seen just once. Sample: peripheral blood. Source of these receptors: a man aged 55-75 years with active or convalescent COVID-19.

The rearrangement joins TRBV6-5 to TRBJ1-2, with TRBD1 identical over 8 bases. With V trimmed by 6 bases and J by 5 bases, 5 bases remained unmatched. The length of the CDR3 is 13 residues. Germline V CDR1 and CDR2: MNHEY, SVGAGI. CDR3 protein: CASSRQGTYGYTF. CDR3 sequence (DNA): TGTGCCAGCAGCCGACAGGGGACTTATGGCTACACCTTC.

The chain is built from TRBV7-9 and TRBJ2-5; 7 bases align to TRBD2. Germline CDR1 is SEHNR and CDR2 is FQNEAQ (reference sequence). CDR3 size: 15 residues. V was clipped by 4 bases and J by 2 bases; unmatched bases: 7. CDR3: CASSSFQREQETQYF. CDR3 nucleotide sequence: TGTGCCAGCAGCTCCTTTCAGCGGGAACAAGAGACCCAGTACTTC.

This rearrangement joins TRBV2 to TRBJ1-1; weak D call: TRBD1 (6 bases). V gave up 10 bases and J gave up 1 base, with 13 bases separating them. The CDR3 runs to 13 residues. The germline V gene has CDR1 SNHLY and CDR2 FYNNEI. The CDR3 loop reads CANRMDRNTEAFF. The CDR3 DNA sequence: TGTGCCAACCGAATGGACAGGAACACTGAAGCTTTCTTT.

The chain recombines TRBV7-8 with TRBJ2-1, with 10 bases lining up with TRBD2. This CDR3 spans 16 amino acids. Germline loops: CDR1 SGHVS, CDR2 FQNEAQ. Losses at the gene ends were 1 base for V and 7 bases for J; bases not matched to a gene: 7. The CDR3 coding sequence is TGTGCCAGCAGCTTAGTCGTGACTAGCGGGCTTAATGAGCAGTTCTTC. Translation: CASSLVVTSGLNEQFF.

The chain employs TRBV6-1 and TRBJ2-7; 10 bases align to TRBD1. The CDR3 is made up of 15 amino acids. The germline V gene has CDR1 MNHNS and CDR2 SASEGT. J lost 2 bases, V lost 1 base, and 2 bases had no gene match. The CDR3 loop is CASSEGQGATYEQYF. CDR3 DNA sequence: TGTGCCAGCAGTGAAGGACAGGGGGCGACCTACGAGCAGTACTTC.

The chain uses TRBV3-1 (or the pseudogene TRBV3-2) and TRBJ2-3; 7 nucleotides align to TRBD2. V dropped 1 base and J dropped 6; count of bases not matched to a gene: 4. The CDR3 is 14 residues long. Germline V gives CDR1 LGHDT, CDR2 YNNKEL (reference sequence). The CDR3 nucleotides are TGTGCCAGCAGCCAAGGGCGGGGGACCGATACGCAGTATTTT. It is translated as CASSQGRGTDTQYF.

The chain couples TRBV7-3 to TRBJ1-6; the D is unclear. Germline CDR1 is SGHTA and CDR2 is FQGTGA. The CDR3 contains 18 residues. Trimming removed 2 bases at V and 0 bases at J, with 14 bases between. In DNA, the CDR3 is TGTGCCAGCAGCTTACTAGTAAGGAAAAGCTCCTATAATTCACCCCTCCACTTT. Encoded protein: CASSLLVRKSSYNSPLHF.

V is TRBV5-1 and J is TRBJ2-1, with D perhaps matching TRBD2 (6 bases). Germline-derived CDR1 and CDR2 are SGHRS and YFSETQ. This CDR3 region has 14 residues. V lost 2 bases to trimming and J lost 1 base, with 7 bases between them. CDR3 loop: CASSFGSSYNEQFF. DNA of the CDR3: TGCGCCAGCAGCTTCGGGAGTTCCTACAATGAGCAGTTCTTC.

The chain couples TRBV6-5 to TRBJ1-4; 7 nucleotides agree with TRBD1. V shed 0 bases and J 7 bases; nucleotides not matched to a gene: 5. Germline CDR1 is MNHEY and CDR2 is SVGAGI. The CDR3 spans 15 residues. CDR3 loop: CASSYSTGFGEKLFF. For the CDR3, the DNA is TGTGCCAGCAGTTACTCGACAGGGTTTGGTGAAAAACTGTTTTTT.

The chain recombines TRBV10-2 with TRBJ1-3; D not resolved. Looked up from germline, CDR1 is WSHSY and CDR2 is SAAADI. V lost 6 bases and J 5 bases, leaving 14 bases between the germline ends. The CDR3 loop spans 14 amino acids. The CDR3, as DNA: TGCGCCAGCAGCACTGATTTTATTCGAAACACCATATATTTT. Translated: CASSTDFIRNTIYF.

This clone was counted between two and nine times. The V call is TRBV2, the J call TRBJ1-5, with TRBD1 identical over 7 bases. Looked up from germline, CDR1 is SNHLY and CDR2 is FYNNEI. This CDR3 is built from 13 residues. After removal of 8 bases from V and 11 bases from J, the junction contained 12 bases not matched to a gene. CDR3 sequence: CASLQGPTGAQHF. The CDR3 nucleotides read TGTGCCAGCTTACAGGGGCCTACCGGGGCCCAGCATTTT.

The table lists this clone with a count of one. This chain links TRBV7-7 with TRBJ2-1; tentatively, D is TRBD1 (6 bases). Trimming stripped 5 bases from V and 6 bases from J, with 14 bases between. The CDR3 loop spans 14 amino acids. CDR1 and CDR2 (germline): SSHAT, FNYEAQ (reference sequence). CDR3 nucleotide sequence: TGTGCCAGCAGCCCCGACAGGTTTTCCAATGAGCAGTTCTTC. It specifies CASSPDRFSNEQFF.

V is TRBV2 and J is TRBJ1-1; a weak D match, TRBD1 (6 bases). The CDR3 loop spans 16 amino acids. V dropped 7 bases and J dropped 0 bases, with 18 bases sitting between them. Germline V lookup: CDR1 SNHLY, CDR2 FYNNEI. The chain's CDR3 is CASTVAGGAVNTEAFF. In nucleotides, the CDR3 is TGTGCCAGCACCGTCGCGGGGGGGGCGGTGAACACTGAAGCTTTCTTT.

CDR3 DNA: TGTGCCAGCAGCCGATTACAGGGATCGCAAGAGACCCAGTACTTC. This sequence encodes CASSRLQGSQETQYF. The rearrangement uses TRBV11-2 and TRBJ2-5; TRBD1 might be the D (6 bases). The length of the CDR3 is 15 residues. Trimming removed 5 bases at V and 2 bases at J, with 15 bases between. Per the germline V gene, CDR1 is SGHAT and CDR2 is FQNNGV.

The rearrangement uses TRBV2 and TRBJ2-5; the D is unclear. V was shortened by 4 bases and J by 9 bases, with 9 bases between the two germline ends. This CDR3 spans 11 amino acids. Germline V gene data show CDR1 as SNHLY and CDR2 as FYNNEI. The CDR3 here is CASSVRVAQYF. The CDR3 DNA reads as TGTGCCAGCAGTGTTAGAGTGGCCCAGTACTTC.

The genes are TRBV7-2 and TRBJ2-3, with 10 bases aligning to TRBD2. Losses at the gene ends were 5 bases for V and 9 bases for J; bases not matched to a gene: 14. This CDR3 is built from 16 residues. Germline V gene data show CDR1 as SGHTA and CDR2 as FQGNSA. The CDR3 protein is CASSPLAGATGGTQYF. The CDR3 nucleotides are TGTGCCAGCAGCCCTCTAGCGGGGGCCACCGGGGGAACGCAGTATTTT.

The chain carries TRBV7-2 and TRBJ2-7, with D unresolved. This CDR3 comprises 14 residues. Germline V gene data show CDR1 as SGHTA and CDR2 as FQGNSA. Trimming removed 2 bases from V and 3 bases from J, with 11 bases in between. Here the CDR3 DNA reads TGTGCCAGCAGCTTAAGTCTTACTGTCTACGAGCAGTACTTC. This encodes CASSLSLTVYEQYF.

This chain joins TRBV4-1 and TRBJ2-6, with D possibly TRBD1 on 5 matching bases. Germline loops: CDR1 MGHRA, CDR2 YSYEKL. The CDR3 is 16 residues long. V was clipped by 0 bases and J by 2 bases, with 8 bases between them. CDR3 DNA: TGCGCCAGCAGCCAAGATCAGGGCACTGGGGCCAACGTCCTGACTTTC. Its protein is CASSQDQGTGANVLTF.

The J gene is TRBJ2-7, the V gene TRBV2; D is ambiguous. Germline loops: CDR1 SNHLY, CDR2 FYNNEI. CDR3 length equals 12 residues. V lost 6 bases and J lost 3, with 9 bases in between. CDR3 in DNA: TGTGCCAGCAGGGCAGACTTCTACGAGCAGTACTTC. The encoded protein is CASRADFYEQYF. Based on the CDR3 plus reference TRBV2 and TRBJ2-7, the full variable domain is EPEVTQTPSHQVTQMGQEVILRCVPISNHLYFYWYRQILGQKVEFLVSFYNNEISEKSEIFDDQFSVERPDGSNFTLKIRSTKLEDSAMYFCASRADFYEQYFGPGTRLTVT.

There are a few counts of this clone. The genes are TRBV23-1 and TRBJ1-4; D not resolved. TRBV23-1 is an ORF for which the function is uncertain. The CDR3 length is 16 residues. Trimming left V 5 bases short and J 4 bases short, with 17 bases between. CDR3 DNA: TGCGCCAGCAGTTCTCGATCGGGGAGGAATAATGAAAAACTGTTTTTT. Residues: CASSSRSGRNNEKLFF.

In its sample, this clone was seen a few times. The V and J genes are TRBV19 and TRBJ2-2; 7 bases line up with TRBD1. CDR1 is LNHDA and CDR2 is SQIVND in the germline V gene (reference sequence). CDR3 size: 14 residues. The trim removed 5 bases at V and 5 bases at J, leaving 5 bases unmatched. CDR3 nucleotide sequence: TGTGCCAGTAGTCTCAGACAGGGAACCGGGGAGCTGTTTTTT. Amino acid sequence: CASSLRQGTGELFF.

This chain joins TRBV19 and TRBJ2-5; 8 nucleotides align to TRBD2. Germline V gene sequence: CDR1 LNHDA, CDR2 SQIVND (reference sequence). This CDR3 contains 15 residues. J lost 2 bases, V lost 8 bases, and 10 bases had no gene match. The CDR3 loop reads CASRRAGEPQETQYF. The DNA for the CDR3 is TGTGCCAGTCGCCGAGCGGGGGAGCCACAAGAGACCCAGTACTTC.

The V gene is TRBV3-1 (or the pseudogene TRBV3-2), the J gene TRBJ2-5, with TRBD2 matching 9 bases. V was clipped by 1 base and J by 1 base; unmatched bases: 4. CDR1 is LGHDT and CDR2 is YNNKEL in the germline V gene (reference sequence). The CDR3 consists of 16 residues. This CDR3 reads CASSQGLAGAQETQYF. The CDR3 DNA is TGTGCCAGCAGCCAAGGGTTAGCGGGGGCCCAAGAGACCCAGTACTTC.

This clone was observed a handful of times. This sequence joins TRBV9 and TRBJ2-1; perhaps TRBD2 as D (5 bases). V was trimmed by 3 bases and J by 5 bases, leaving 12 bases between them. This CDR3 is 14 amino acids long. CDR1 and CDR2 (germline): SGDLS, YYNGEE. CDR3 DNA sequence: TGTGCCAGCAGCGACAACCACGGGGACAATGAGCAGTTCTTC. Its protein product is CASSDNHGDNEQFF.

This clone was recorded once. The rearrangement links TRBV19 to TRBJ1-2; 8 bases are a match to TRBD1. Trimming took 8 bases from V and 4 from J; bases not matched to a gene: 3. This CDR3 has 12 residues. The germline CDR1 and CDR2 sequences are LNHDA and SQIVND (reference sequence). For the CDR3, the DNA is TGTGCCAGTCTGGACAGGGCCTATGGCTACACCTTC. This codes for CASLDRAYGYTF. Using reference TRBV19 and TRBJ1-2 for the parts outside the CDR3, the full variable domain is DGGITQSPKYLFRKEGQNVTLSCEQNLNHDAMYWYRQDPGQGLRLIYYSQIVNDFQKGDIAEGYSVSREKKESFPLTVTSAQKNPTAFYLCASLDRAYGYTFGSGTRLTVV.